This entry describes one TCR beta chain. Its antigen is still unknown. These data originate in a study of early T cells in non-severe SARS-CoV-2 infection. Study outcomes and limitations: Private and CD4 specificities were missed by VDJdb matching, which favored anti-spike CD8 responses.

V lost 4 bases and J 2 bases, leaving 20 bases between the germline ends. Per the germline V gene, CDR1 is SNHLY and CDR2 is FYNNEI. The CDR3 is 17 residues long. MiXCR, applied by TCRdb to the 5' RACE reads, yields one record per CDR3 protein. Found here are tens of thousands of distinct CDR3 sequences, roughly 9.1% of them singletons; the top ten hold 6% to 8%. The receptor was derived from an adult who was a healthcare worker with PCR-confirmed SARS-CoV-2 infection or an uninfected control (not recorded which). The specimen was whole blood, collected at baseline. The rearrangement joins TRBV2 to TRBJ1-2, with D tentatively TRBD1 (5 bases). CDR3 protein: CASSGTRLAGENYGYTF. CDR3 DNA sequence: TGTGCCAGCAGTGGGACAAGGCTCGCCGGGGAAAACTATGGCTACACCTTC.